These T cell receptor beta chains were read from a single sample in a study of blood T cell repertoires in COVID-19. Assay used: immunoSEQ multiplex PCR; TCRdb lists only in-frame clones, some missing. The sample holds around 270,000 clones, 80% to 90% seen once. The sequenced sample was PBMCs or T cells enriched from blood (not recorded which). These receptors were taken from a woman in her 40s who had been exposed to COVID-19. CDR3s include the opening cysteine and the closing phenylalanine or tryptophan. D genes are given only for firm matches.

v_call: TRBV7-2; j_call: TRBJ2-7; d_call: TRBD1; cdr3_aa: CASSRRTGGNEQYF
v_call: TRBV30; j_call: TRBJ2-1; d_call: TRBD2; cdr3_aa: CAWNGLAGVSYNERFF
v_call: TRBV5-3; j_call: TRBJ2-3; d_call: NA; cdr3_aa: CARSTETSLKDTQYF
v_call: TRBV20-1; j_call: TRBJ2-3; d_call: NA; cdr3_aa: CSARRPDTQYF
v_call: TRBV4-1; j_call: TRBJ2-4; d_call: TRBD2; cdr3_aa: CASSQVGGRGRDVKNIQYF
v_call: TRBV6-2/TRBV6-3; j_call: TRBJ2-1; d_call: TRBD2; cdr3_aa: CASSYLQPGLAGIRTEQFF
v_call: TRBV4-2; j_call: TRBJ2-2; d_call: NA; cdr3_aa: CASSQDHAGELFF
v_call: TRBV5-4; j_call: TRBJ1-4; d_call: NA; cdr3_aa: CASSLTGSNEKLFF
v_call: TRBV4-2; j_call: TRBJ1-2; d_call: NA; cdr3_aa: CASSQAPSGPKGGYGYTF
v_call: TRBV29-1; j_call: TRBJ2-7; d_call: TRBD2; cdr3_aa: CSVESGGADYEQYF
v_call: TRBV27; j_call: TRBJ1-2; d_call: NA; cdr3_aa: CASSFSSVDGYTF
v_call: TRBV7-2; j_call: TRBJ1-3; d_call: NA; cdr3_aa: CASSPPGGGGNTIYF
v_call: TRBV11-2; j_call: TRBJ1-1; d_call: TRBD1; cdr3_aa: CASNRGRGSTEAFF
v_call: TRBV12-3/TRBV12-4; j_call: TRBJ2-5; d_call: NA; cdr3_aa: CASRNRAGQTQYF
v_call: TRBV24-1; j_call: TRBJ2-5; d_call: TRBD2; cdr3_aa: CATSVSGGKQETQYF
v_call: TRBV28; j_call: TRBJ1-1; d_call: NA; cdr3_aa: CASRLQGKAFF
v_call: TRBV7-9; j_call: TRBJ1-5; d_call: TRBD1; cdr3_aa: CASSFGGTGHQPQHF
v_call: TRBV7-9; j_call: TRBJ2-5; d_call: NA; cdr3_aa: CASSQDRAGGETQYF
v_call: TRBV9; j_call: TRBJ1-6; d_call: NA; cdr3_aa: CASSVGGSGSPLHF
v_call: TRBV27; j_call: TRBJ1-2; d_call: NA; cdr3_aa: CASSNPEGYGYTF
v_call: TRBV7-9; j_call: TRBJ1-5; d_call: NA; cdr3_aa: CASSLAARAQPQHF
v_call: TRBV4-1; j_call: TRBJ2-5; d_call: TRBD1; cdr3_aa: CASSQDPGTGGRETQYF
v_call: TRBV7-9; j_call: TRBJ2-1; d_call: TRBD2; cdr3_aa: CASRRTSGIEEQFF
v_call: TRBV30; j_call: TRBJ1-5; d_call: TRBD1; cdr3_aa: CAWSGGRGHQPQHF
v_call: TRBV6-5; j_call: TRBJ1-2; d_call: NA; cdr3_aa: CASSHDRLGGYTF
v_call: TRBV19; j_call: TRBJ1-5; d_call: TRBD1; cdr3_aa: CASSVRQGAQPQHF
v_call: TRBV5-1; j_call: TRBJ1-6; d_call: TRBD1; cdr3_aa: CASSLEGQGASPLHF
v_call: TRBV5-1; j_call: TRBJ1-2; d_call: NA; cdr3_aa: CASSLVGGGYTF
v_call: TRBV7-9; j_call: TRBJ1-5; d_call: NA; cdr3_aa: CASSLGSGVGQPQHF
v_call: TRBV7-2; j_call: TRBJ1-2; d_call: TRBD1; cdr3_aa: CASSTDLGQGAGYTF
v_call: TRBV24-1; j_call: TRBJ2-7; d_call: NA; cdr3_aa: CATSEEEGAFSEQYF
v_call: TRBV5-4; j_call: TRBJ2-7; d_call: NA; cdr3_aa: CASSLEQDYEQYF
v_call: TRBV5-8; j_call: TRBJ2-7; d_call: NA; cdr3_aa: CASSYPGHSSYEQYF
v_call: TRBV2; j_call: TRBJ2-2; d_call: TRBD1; cdr3_aa: CASSLTGGYGELFF
v_call: TRBV5-4; j_call: TRBJ2-6; d_call: NA; cdr3_aa: CASSGGQRVANVLTF
v_call: TRBV28; j_call: TRBJ2-1; d_call: NA; cdr3_aa: CASSSPGSSYNEQFF
v_call: TRBV13; j_call: TRBJ2-3; d_call: TRBD2; cdr3_aa: CASSVTSGGGTDTQYF
v_call: TRBV2; j_call: TRBJ2-5; d_call: TRBD2; cdr3_aa: CASIDIIGLAGEGTQYF
v_call: TRBV29-1; j_call: TRBJ1-2; d_call: NA; cdr3_aa: CSVRLSPYGYTF
v_call: TRBV10-3; j_call: TRBJ2-5; d_call: TRBD2; cdr3_aa: CAISPAGGPPARVTQYF
v_call: TRBV9; j_call: TRBJ2-3; d_call: NA; cdr3_aa: CASEGGVTDTQYF
v_call: TRBV19; j_call: TRBJ1-1; d_call: TRBD1; cdr3_aa: CASSSPGQTGRRTEAFF
v_call: TRBV30; j_call: TRBJ1-1; d_call: NA; cdr3_aa: CAWSGQANTEAFF